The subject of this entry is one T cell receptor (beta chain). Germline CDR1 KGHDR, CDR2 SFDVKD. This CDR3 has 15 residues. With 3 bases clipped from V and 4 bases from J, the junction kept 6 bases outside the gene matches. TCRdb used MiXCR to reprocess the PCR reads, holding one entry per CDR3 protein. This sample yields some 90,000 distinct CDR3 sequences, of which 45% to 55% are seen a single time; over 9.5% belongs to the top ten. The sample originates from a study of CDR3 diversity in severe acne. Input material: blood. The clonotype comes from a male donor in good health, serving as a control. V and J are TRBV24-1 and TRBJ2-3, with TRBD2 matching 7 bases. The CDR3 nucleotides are TGTGCCACCAGTGATGGCGGTGGGGGGGCAGATACGCAGTATTTT. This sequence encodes CATSDGGGGADTQYF.